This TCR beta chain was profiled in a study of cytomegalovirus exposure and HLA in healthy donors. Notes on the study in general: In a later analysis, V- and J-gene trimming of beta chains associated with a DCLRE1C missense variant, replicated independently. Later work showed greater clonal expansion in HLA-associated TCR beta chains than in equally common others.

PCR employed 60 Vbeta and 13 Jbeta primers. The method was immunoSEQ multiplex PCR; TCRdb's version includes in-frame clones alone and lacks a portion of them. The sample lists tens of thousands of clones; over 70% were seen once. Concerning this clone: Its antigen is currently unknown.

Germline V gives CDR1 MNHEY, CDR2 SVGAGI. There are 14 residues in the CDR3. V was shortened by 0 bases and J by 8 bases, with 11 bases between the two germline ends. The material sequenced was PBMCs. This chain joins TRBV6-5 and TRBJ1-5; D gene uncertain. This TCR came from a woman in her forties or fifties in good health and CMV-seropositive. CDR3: CASSYSGGIKPQHF. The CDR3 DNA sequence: TGTGCCAGCAGTTACTCAGGAGGGATTAAGCCCCAGCATTTT.